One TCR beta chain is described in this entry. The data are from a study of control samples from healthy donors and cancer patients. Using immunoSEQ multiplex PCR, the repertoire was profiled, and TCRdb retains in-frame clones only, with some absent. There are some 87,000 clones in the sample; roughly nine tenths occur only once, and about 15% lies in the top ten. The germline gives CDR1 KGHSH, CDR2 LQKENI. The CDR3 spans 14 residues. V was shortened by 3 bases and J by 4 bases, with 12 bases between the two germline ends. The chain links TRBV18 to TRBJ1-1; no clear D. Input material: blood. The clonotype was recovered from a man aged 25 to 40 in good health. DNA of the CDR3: TGTGCCAGCTCACCCGGCGTTCCCCGCACTGAAGCTTTCTTT. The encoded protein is CASSPGVPRTEAFF.